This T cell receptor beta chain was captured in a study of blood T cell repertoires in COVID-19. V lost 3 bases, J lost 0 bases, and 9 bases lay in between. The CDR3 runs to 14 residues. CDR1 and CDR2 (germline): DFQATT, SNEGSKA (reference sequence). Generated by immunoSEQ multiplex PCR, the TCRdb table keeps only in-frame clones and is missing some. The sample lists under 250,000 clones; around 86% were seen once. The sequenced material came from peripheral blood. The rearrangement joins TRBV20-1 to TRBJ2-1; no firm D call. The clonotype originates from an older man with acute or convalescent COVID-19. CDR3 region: CSASWLNSYNEQFF. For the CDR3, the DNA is TGCAGTGCTAGTTGGCTCAACTCCTACAATGAGCAGTTCTTC.